This TCR beta chain was sequenced during a study of blood T cell repertoires in COVID-19. Per the original data handling: Amplification from reference gene primers served as the basis for estimated nucleated cell counts. TCRdb's copy holds only in-frame clones and misses some; the assay was immunoSEQ multiplex PCR. V and J calls and clone size are given by that table; D and trimming were obtained from the DNA. The repertoire holds 200,000 or so clones, with approximately 83% as singletons. The germline CDR1 and CDR2 sequences are GTSNPN and SVGIG (reference sequence). V shed 3 bases and J shed 1 base, with 13 bases lying between them. This CDR3 region has 15 residues. This clone was found once.

This receptor was identified in a middle-aged man who had recovered from COVID-19. Sequenced input: PBMCs or T cells enriched from blood (not recorded which). The chain combines TRBV30 with TRBJ1-5; D is unresolved. The CDR3, as DNA: TGTGCCTGGAGGTCTAAATCGACAAGCAATCAGCCCCAGCATTTT. It translates to CAWRSKSTSNQPQHF. The variable domain in full, completed from reference TRBV30 and TRBJ1-5, reads SQTIHQWPATLVQPVGSPLSLECTVEGTSNPNLYWYRQAAGRGLQLLFYSVGIGQISSEVPQNLSASRPQDRQFILSSKKLLLSDSGFYLCAWRSKSTSNQPQHFGDGTRLSIL.